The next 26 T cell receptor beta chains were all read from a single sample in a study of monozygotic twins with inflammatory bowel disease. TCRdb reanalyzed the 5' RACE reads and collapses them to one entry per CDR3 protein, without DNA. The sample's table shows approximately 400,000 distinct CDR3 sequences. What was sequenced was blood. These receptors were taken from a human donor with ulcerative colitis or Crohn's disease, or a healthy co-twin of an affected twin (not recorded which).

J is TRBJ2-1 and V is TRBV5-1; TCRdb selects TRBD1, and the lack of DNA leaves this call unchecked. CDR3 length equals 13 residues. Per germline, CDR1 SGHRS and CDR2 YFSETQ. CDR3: CASTLDRGAEQFF.

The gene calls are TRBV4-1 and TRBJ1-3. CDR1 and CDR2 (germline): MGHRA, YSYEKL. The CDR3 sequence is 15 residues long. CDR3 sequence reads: CASSQDPGDGNTIYF.

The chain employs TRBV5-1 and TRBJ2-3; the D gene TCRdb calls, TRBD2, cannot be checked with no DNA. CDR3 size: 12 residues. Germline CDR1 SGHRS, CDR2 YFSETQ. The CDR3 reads CASSREGEAQYF. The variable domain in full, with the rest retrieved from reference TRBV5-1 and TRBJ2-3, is KAGVTQTPRYLIKTRGQQVTLSCSPISGHRSVSWYQQTPGQGLQFLFEYFSETQRNKGNFPGRFSGRQFSNSRSEMNVSTLELGDSALYLCASSREGEAQYFGPGTRLTVL.

The CDR3 loop reads CASSYSIQGSETQYF. This chain connects TRBV6-5 to TRBJ2-5; the TCRdb D gene call, TRBD1, has no DNA to confirm it. Looked up from germline, CDR1 is MNHEY and CDR2 is SVGAGI. The CDR3 totals 15 residues.

CDR3 loop: CATSRDKDKRVGQPQHF. This chain connects TRBV15 to TRBJ1-5. Germline V gene lookup returns CDR1 LNHNV and CDR2 YYDKDF (reference sequence). This CDR3 has 17 residues.

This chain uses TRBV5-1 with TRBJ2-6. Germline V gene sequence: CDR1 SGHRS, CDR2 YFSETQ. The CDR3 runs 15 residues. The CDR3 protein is CASSLGLTGANVLTF.

CDR3 sequence: CASSQEGRLYGYTF. The rearrangement links TRBV3-1 to TRBJ1-2. Germline V CDR1 and CDR2: LGHDT, YNNKEL (reference sequence). This CDR3 has 14 amino acids.

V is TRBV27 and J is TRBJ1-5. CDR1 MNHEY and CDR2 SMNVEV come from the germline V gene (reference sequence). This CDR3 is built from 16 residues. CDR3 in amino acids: CASSLFWTLGLQPQHF.

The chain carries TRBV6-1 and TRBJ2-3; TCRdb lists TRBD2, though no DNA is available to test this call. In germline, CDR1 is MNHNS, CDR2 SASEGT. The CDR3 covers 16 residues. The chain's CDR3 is CASRGRGRGDTDTQYF.

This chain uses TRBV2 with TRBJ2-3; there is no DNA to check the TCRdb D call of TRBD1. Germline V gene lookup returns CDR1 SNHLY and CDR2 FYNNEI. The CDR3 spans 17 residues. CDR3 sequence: CASSESPPGDVEDTQYF.

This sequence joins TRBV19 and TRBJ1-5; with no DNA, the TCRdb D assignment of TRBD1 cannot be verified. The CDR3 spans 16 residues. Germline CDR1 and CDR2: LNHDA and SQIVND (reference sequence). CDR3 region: CASKWTGGYSNQPQHF.

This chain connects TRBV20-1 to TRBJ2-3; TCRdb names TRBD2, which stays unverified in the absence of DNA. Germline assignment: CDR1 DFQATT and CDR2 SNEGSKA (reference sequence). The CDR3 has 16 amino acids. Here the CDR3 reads CSASPAFLAGTDTQYF.

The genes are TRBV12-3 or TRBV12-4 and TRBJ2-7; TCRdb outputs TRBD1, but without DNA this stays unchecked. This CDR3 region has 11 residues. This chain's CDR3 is CASTRGGEQYF.

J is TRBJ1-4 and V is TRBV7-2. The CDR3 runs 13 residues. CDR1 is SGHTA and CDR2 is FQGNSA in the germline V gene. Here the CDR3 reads CASSLEVSGKLFF.

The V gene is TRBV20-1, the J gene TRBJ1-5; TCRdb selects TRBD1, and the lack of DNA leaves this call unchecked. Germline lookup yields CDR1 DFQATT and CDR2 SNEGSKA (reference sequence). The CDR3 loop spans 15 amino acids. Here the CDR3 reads CSAVSQGRFNQPQHF.

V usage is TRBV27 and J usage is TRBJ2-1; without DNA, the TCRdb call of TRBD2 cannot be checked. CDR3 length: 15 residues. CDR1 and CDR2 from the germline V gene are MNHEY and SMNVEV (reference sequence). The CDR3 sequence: CASSSGTRGRPEQFF.

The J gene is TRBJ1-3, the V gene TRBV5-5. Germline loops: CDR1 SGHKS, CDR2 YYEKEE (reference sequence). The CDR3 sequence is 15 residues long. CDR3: CASSLNPEAGNTIYF.

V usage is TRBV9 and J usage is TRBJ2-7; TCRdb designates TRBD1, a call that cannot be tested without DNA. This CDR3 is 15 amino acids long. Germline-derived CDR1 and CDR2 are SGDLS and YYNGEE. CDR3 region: CASSEGAGGTYEQYF.

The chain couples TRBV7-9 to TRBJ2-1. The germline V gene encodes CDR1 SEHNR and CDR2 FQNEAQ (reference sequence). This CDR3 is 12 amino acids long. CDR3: CASSSSYDEQFF.

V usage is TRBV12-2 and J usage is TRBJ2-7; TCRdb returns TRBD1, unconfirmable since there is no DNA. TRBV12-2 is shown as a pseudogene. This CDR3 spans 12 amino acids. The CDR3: CASRGGVYEQYF.

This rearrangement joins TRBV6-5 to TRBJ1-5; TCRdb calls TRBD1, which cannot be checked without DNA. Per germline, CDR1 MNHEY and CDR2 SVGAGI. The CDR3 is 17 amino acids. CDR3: CASSSQGGGFSNQPQHF.

This CDR3 reads CASSPYRGEQYF. The chain combines TRBV7-2 with TRBJ2-7; TCRdb gives TRBD1 as the D gene, but with no DNA this cannot be confirmed. The CDR3 covers 12 residues. Germline lookup yields CDR1 SGHTA and CDR2 FQGNSA.

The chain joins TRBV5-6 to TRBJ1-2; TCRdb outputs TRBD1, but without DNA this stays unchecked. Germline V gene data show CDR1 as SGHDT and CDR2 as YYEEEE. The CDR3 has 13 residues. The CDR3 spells CASSIYRGYGYTF.

The CDR3 sequence: CASTYGRSDTQYF. The chain has TRBV19 and TRBJ2-3; the TCRdb call, TRBD2, lacks DNA for checking. The CDR3 runs 13 residues. Germline V gene lookup returns CDR1 LNHDA and CDR2 SQIVND (reference sequence).

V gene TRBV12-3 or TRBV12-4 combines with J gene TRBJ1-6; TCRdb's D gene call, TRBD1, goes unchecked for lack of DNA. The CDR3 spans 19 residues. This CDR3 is CASSPFEITGDSYNSPLHF.

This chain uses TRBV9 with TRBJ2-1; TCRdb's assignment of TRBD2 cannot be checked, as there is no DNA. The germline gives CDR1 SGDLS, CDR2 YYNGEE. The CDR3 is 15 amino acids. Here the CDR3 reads CASSATSIPYNEQFF.